This is a list of T cell receptor beta chains from one sample in a study of cytomegalovirus exposure and HLA in healthy donors. Sequencing used immunoSEQ multiplex PCR; TCRdb keeps in-frame clones, though not all of them. The repertoire holds roughly 100,000 clones, with roughly 67% as singletons. Sequences were obtained from PBMCs. Every receptor here comes from a boy aged 10-17 years in good health and CMV-seropositive. Both conserved end residues are part of each CDR3. Fields, in order: clone size, J gene, D gene, V gene, CDR3 DNA, CDR3 protein. The D gene is left open where the match is weak. Some rows have no size entry. The others give once, few or many, or a class for an expanded clone.

clone_size: -
j_call: TRBJ2-3
d_call: -
v_call: TRBV30
cdr3_nt: TGTGCCTGGAGCCCGGGAGCAGATACGCAGTATTTT
cdr3_aa: CAWSPGADTQYF

clone_size: few
j_call: TRBJ1-1
d_call: -
v_call: TRBV30
cdr3_nt: TGTGCCTGGAGTCAGGGGTCTGAAGCTTTCTTT
cdr3_aa: CAWSQGSEAFF

clone_size: -
j_call: TRBJ2-3
d_call: -
v_call: TRBV5-1
cdr3_nt: TGCGCCAGCAGCTTCGGGGGATACACAGATACGCAGTATTTT
cdr3_aa: CASSFGGYTDTQYF

clone_size: few
j_call: TRBJ1-5
d_call: -
v_call: TRBV5-6
cdr3_nt: TGTGCCAGCAGCTTGGGTGGTTCGGTCACTTATAGCAATCAGCCCCAGCATTTT
cdr3_aa: CASSLGGSVTYSNQPQHF

clone_size: -
j_call: TRBJ1-2
d_call: -
v_call: TRBV27
cdr3_nt: TGTGCCAGCCGTCGCCCGGGGGGACCTAACTATGGCTACACCTTC
cdr3_aa: CASRRPGGPNYGYTF

clone_size: -
j_call: TRBJ2-7
d_call: -
v_call: TRBV18
cdr3_nt: TGTGCCAGCTCATCACCCGGGACTCGACACGAGCAGTACTTC
cdr3_aa: CASSSPGTRHEQYF

clone_size: few
j_call: TRBJ2-7
d_call: TRBD1
v_call: TRBV2
cdr3_nt: TGTGCCAGCAGTGGGAGGGTAATAGACAGGGGGACTTCCTACGAGCAGTACTTC
cdr3_aa: CASSGRVIDRGTSYEQYF

clone_size: -
j_call: TRBJ1-6
d_call: TRBD1
v_call: TRBV5-1
cdr3_nt: TGCGCCAGCAGCTTAGGACAGGGGGCGCGTTCCTATAATTCACCCCTCCACTTT
cdr3_aa: CASSLGQGARSYNSPLHF

clone_size: -
j_call: TRBJ2-3
d_call: -
v_call: TRBV7-9
cdr3_nt: TGTGCCAGCAGTCTGGTCGGAGATACGCAGTATTTT
cdr3_aa: CASSLVGDTQYF

clone_size: -
j_call: TRBJ1-1
d_call: -
v_call: TRBV7-9
cdr3_nt: TGTGCCAGCAGCTTACCAGGGGAGAACACTGAAGATTTCTTT
cdr3_aa: CASSLPGENTEDFF

clone_size: -
j_call: TRBJ2-4
d_call: TRBD1
v_call: TRBV2
cdr3_nt: TGTGCCAGCAGGGAGGACAGGTGGGCCATTCAGTACTTC
cdr3_aa: CASREDRWAIQYF

clone_size: -
j_call: TRBJ2-2
d_call: TRBD2
v_call: TRBV7-9
cdr3_nt: TGTGCCAGCAGCTTATTGTCAAGTAGCGGGGAAAGTGGGGGAGAGCTGTTTTTT
cdr3_aa: CASSLLSSSGESGGELFF

clone_size: -
j_call: TRBJ1-1
d_call: -
v_call: TRBV30
cdr3_nt: TGTGCCTGGACCCCCCATCAATCCCTGAACACTGAAGCTTTCTTT
cdr3_aa: CAWTPHQSLNTEAFF

clone_size: -
j_call: TRBJ2-5
d_call: TRBD1
v_call: TRBV6-6
cdr3_nt: TGTGCCAGCAGTTCACCGGGACAGGGGGATGAGGAGACCCAGTACTTC
cdr3_aa: CASSSPGQGDEETQYF

clone_size: -
j_call: TRBJ2-1
d_call: TRBD2
v_call: TRBV4-2
cdr3_nt: TGTGCCAGCAGCCAAGAGGCGGGAGGCACCTACAATGAGCAGTTCTTC
cdr3_aa: CASSQEAGGTYNEQFF

clone_size: few
j_call: TRBJ1-2
d_call: -
v_call: TRBV6-5
cdr3_nt: TGTGCCAGCAGCGGACGAACGGGGAGGAATTCAGGCTACACCTTC
cdr3_aa: CASSGRTGRNSGYTF

clone_size: few
j_call: TRBJ1-1
d_call: TRBD1
v_call: TRBV6-6
cdr3_nt: TGTGCCAGCAGTTATTCTCAGGGGGTAAGGACTGAAGCTTTCTTT
cdr3_aa: CASSYSQGVRTEAFF

clone_size: -
j_call: TRBJ2-5
d_call: -
v_call: TRBV6-5
cdr3_nt: TGTGCCAGCAGTTCTCTAGCCTTGCGACAAGAGACCCAGTACTTC
cdr3_aa: CASSSLALRQETQYF

clone_size: -
j_call: TRBJ1-1
d_call: TRBD1
v_call: TRBV2
cdr3_nt: TGTGCCAGCGGAAGTACAGGGGGCGGTGGGACTGAAGCTTTCTTT
cdr3_aa: CASGSTGGGGTEAFF

clone_size: -
j_call: TRBJ2-1
d_call: TRBD1
v_call: TRBV4-3
cdr3_nt: TGCGCCAGCAGCCAAGTCAGGGGGCCTGGAAATGAGCAGTTCTTC
cdr3_aa: CASSQVRGPGNEQFF

clone_size: -
j_call: TRBJ2-3
d_call: TRBD2
v_call: TRBV5-1
cdr3_nt: TGCGCCAGCAGCGGCTCCCTCCCAGCGGGAGCTGATACGCAGTATTTT
cdr3_aa: CASSGSLPAGADTQYF

clone_size: once
j_call: TRBJ1-4
d_call: -
v_call: TRBV4-1
cdr3_nt: TGCGCCAGCAGCCAAGATCTCGGGTCAGATGAAAAACTGTTTTTT
cdr3_aa: CASSQDLGSDEKLFF

clone_size: -
j_call: TRBJ1-1
d_call: -
v_call: TRBV30
cdr3_nt: TGTGCCTGGAGTGTACGGAGGAACACTGAAGCTTTCTTT
cdr3_aa: CAWSVRRNTEAFF

clone_size: -
j_call: TRBJ2-7
d_call: -
v_call: TRBV2
cdr3_nt: TGTGCCAGCAGCGGCGTCGGGACCTACGAGCAGTACTTC
cdr3_aa: CASSGVGTYEQYF

clone_size: -
j_call: TRBJ2-1
d_call: TRBD2
v_call: TRBV7-2
cdr3_nt: TGTGCCAGCAGCTCGTCCGGGACTAGCGGCTACAATGAGCAGTTCTTC
cdr3_aa: CASSSSGTSGYNEQFF

clone_size: once
j_call: TRBJ2-1
d_call: TRBD1
v_call: TRBV5-8
cdr3_nt: TGTGCCAGCAGCTTGGGGGACAGATACAATGAGCAGTTCTTC
cdr3_aa: CASSLGDRYNEQFF

clone_size: -
j_call: TRBJ1-2
d_call: -
v_call: TRBV2
cdr3_nt: TGTGCCAGCAGTGATAGGGACACGCTTAATTGCTATGGCTACACCTTC
cdr3_aa: CASSDRDTLNCYGYTF

clone_size: -
j_call: TRBJ1-4
d_call: TRBD1
v_call: TRBV15
cdr3_nt: TGTGCCACCAGCAGAGACGTAGGAGGGACAGTGCAAAAACTGTTTTTT
cdr3_aa: CATSRDVGGTVQKLFF

clone_size: -
j_call: TRBJ2-5
d_call: TRBD2
v_call: TRBV13
cdr3_nt: TGTGCCAGCAGCTCTCGGACTAGCGGAAAAGAGACCCAGTACTTC
cdr3_aa: CASSSRTSGKETQYF

clone_size: -
j_call: TRBJ2-5
d_call: -
v_call: TRBV7-3
cdr3_nt: TGTGCCAGCAGCCCAACAGGGTTCCAAGAGACCCAGTACTTC
cdr3_aa: CASSPTGFQETQYF

clone_size: -
j_call: TRBJ2-7
d_call: -
v_call: TRBV7-9
cdr3_nt: TGTGCCAGCAGCCCCAGCTCCTACGAGCAGTACTTC
cdr3_aa: CASSPSSYEQYF

clone_size: -
j_call: TRBJ1-3
d_call: -
v_call: TRBV30
cdr3_nt: TGTGCCTGGAGAATAAGAAACACCATATATTTT
cdr3_aa: CAWRIRNTIYF

clone_size: -
j_call: TRBJ1-1
d_call: -
v_call: TRBV7-9
cdr3_nt: TGTGCCAGCAGCGGGGGGTGGGACACTGAAGCTTTCTTT
cdr3_aa: CASSGGWDTEAFF

clone_size: -
j_call: TRBJ2-7
d_call: -
v_call: TRBV30
cdr3_nt: TGTGCCTGGAGTAAGGTTGGGGTAGACTACGAGCAGTACTTC
cdr3_aa: CAWSKVGVDYEQYF

clone_size: -
j_call: TRBJ2-7
d_call: -
v_call: TRBV20-1
cdr3_nt: TGCAGTGCTAGTGCAGGGTACGAGCAGTACTTC
cdr3_aa: CSASAGYEQYF

clone_size: -
j_call: TRBJ1-2
d_call: TRBD1
v_call: TRBV19
cdr3_nt: TGTGCCAGTAGTAAATTGGAAAACAGGGGTCTGGCTGGCTACACCTTC
cdr3_aa: CASSKLENRGLAGYTF

clone_size: -
j_call: TRBJ1-1
d_call: -
v_call: TRBV2
cdr3_nt: TGTGCCAGCAGTGTCCAGAACACTGAAGCTTTCTTT
cdr3_aa: CASSVQNTEAFF

clone_size: -
j_call: TRBJ2-1
d_call: TRBD1
v_call: TRBV5-1
cdr3_nt: TGCGCCAGCAGATCGACAGGGGGGAGGCGCAATGAGCAGTTCTTC
cdr3_aa: CASRSTGGRRNEQFF

clone_size: few
j_call: TRBJ1-5
d_call: TRBD1
v_call: TRBV25-1
cdr3_nt: TGTGCCAGCAGTGACGGACAGGGCGGGAATCAGCCCCAGCATTTT
cdr3_aa: CASSDGQGGNQPQHF

clone_size: few
j_call: TRBJ2-7
d_call: TRBD2
v_call: TRBV10-3
cdr3_nt: TGTGCCATCAGTGAAAACCGACTAGCGCCCGAGCAGTACTTC
cdr3_aa: CAISENRLAPEQYF

clone_size: -
j_call: TRBJ2-3
d_call: -
v_call: TRBV7-9
cdr3_nt: TGTGCCAGCATACTAGCAGATACGCAGTATTTT
cdr3_aa: CASILADTQYF

clone_size: -
j_call: TRBJ2-3
d_call: -
v_call: TRBV11-3
cdr3_nt: TGTGCCAGCAGCCAAGGGGTAGTTGCAGATACGCAGTATTTT
cdr3_aa: CASSQGVVADTQYF

clone_size: -
j_call: TRBJ2-7
d_call: TRBD1
v_call: TRBV29-1
cdr3_nt: TGCAGCGTTGATACAGGGGGCGCTGATTCCTACGAGCAGTACTTC
cdr3_aa: CSVDTGGADSYEQYF

clone_size: -
j_call: TRBJ1-2
d_call: TRBD1
v_call: TRBV6-5
cdr3_nt: TGTGCCAGCAGGTCCGGGACAGCGGGGGGGGGCTACACCTTC
cdr3_aa: CASRSGTAGGGYTF

clone_size: -
j_call: TRBJ1-2
d_call: TRBD1
v_call: TRBV7-9
cdr3_nt: TGTGCCAGCAGTAACAGGGGCTATGGCTACACCTTC
cdr3_aa: CASSNRGYGYTF

clone_size: -
j_call: TRBJ1-4
d_call: TRBD1
v_call: TRBV6-1
cdr3_nt: TGTGCCAGCCGTTTGGTTGAAGGGGGCTTTGGAAAACTGTTTTTT
cdr3_aa: CASRLVEGGFGKLFF

clone_size: -
j_call: TRBJ2-3
d_call: TRBD1
v_call: TRBV29-1
cdr3_nt: TGCAGCGTTGGGACAGGGACGGGAGATACGCAGTATTTT
cdr3_aa: CSVGTGTGDTQYF

clone_size: -
j_call: TRBJ2-1
d_call: -
v_call: TRBV4-2
cdr3_nt: TGTGCCAGCAGCCAAGGTCCGGGGTGGGATGAGCAGTTCTTC
cdr3_aa: CASSQGPGWDEQFF

clone_size: few
j_call: TRBJ2-7
d_call: TRBD2
v_call: TRBV11-2
cdr3_nt: TGTGCCAGCCGGCGGGATAGCGGGAGCTCCTACGAGCAGTACTTC
cdr3_aa: CASRRDSGSSYEQYF

clone_size: -
j_call: TRBJ2-1
d_call: -
v_call: TRBV2
cdr3_nt: TGTGCCAGCAGTGAACAGGGGACGGTCAGTGAGCAGTTCTTC
cdr3_aa: CASSEQGTVSEQFF

clone_size: -
j_call: TRBJ2-3
d_call: -
v_call: TRBV29-1
cdr3_nt: TGCAGCGTCACCTCTCCCGGGAGCACAGATACGCAGTATTTT
cdr3_aa: CSVTSPGSTDTQYF

clone_size: -
j_call: TRBJ2-7
d_call: -
v_call: TRBV5-1
cdr3_nt: TGCGCCAGCAGCTTGGACAGGGCGGCCTACGAGCAGTACTTC
cdr3_aa: CASSLDRAAYEQYF

clone_size: -
j_call: TRBJ1-6
d_call: -
v_call: TRBV9
cdr3_nt: TGTGCCAGCAGCCCTAGGGGGGAGGGAGGAGATTCACCCCTCCACTTT
cdr3_aa: CASSPRGEGGDSPLHF